Each of the 16 T cell receptor beta chains below was sequenced from the same sample in a study of T cell responses to AZD1222 COVID-19 vaccine. Generated by immunoSEQ multiplex PCR, the TCRdb table keeps only in-frame clones and is missing some. The top ten clones hold about 7.5% of a sample with around 140,000 clones, roughly 89% of them seen once. This specimen consisted of peripheral blood, obtained 28 days after the second dose of the MenACWY control vaccine. These receptors came from an adult who received the MenACWY meningococcal vaccine as a control.

This sequence joins TRBV12-3 or TRBV12-4 and TRBJ1-5; D not certain. The CDR3 is made up of 12 amino acids. Trimming removed 9 bases from V and 4 bases from J, with 10 bases in between. This chain's CDR3 is CASNRGNQPQHF. The CDR3 DNA reads as TGTGCCAGTAACCGGGGTAATCAGCCCCAGCATTTT.

The CDR3 DNA reads as TGTGCCAGTAGTATAGCTAGGGGGACGGCCGGGGAGCTGTTTTTT. This codes for CASSIARGTAGELFF. V and J are TRBV19 and TRBJ2-2; a possible D gene is TRBD1 (6 bases). The germline V gene has CDR1 LNHDA and CDR2 SQIVND (reference sequence). V lost 1 base and J 6 bases, leaving 12 bases between the germline ends. The CDR3 is made up of 15 amino acids.

DNA for the CDR3: TGTGCCAGCATGAAGAAGGATGAAAAACTGTTTTTT. Its translation is CASMKKDEKLFF. The V gene is TRBV7-9, the J gene TRBJ1-4; D gene uncertain. CDR1 and CDR2 (germline): SEHNR, FQNEAQ (reference sequence). Trimming stripped 7 bases from V and 6 bases from J, with 9 bases between. The CDR3 is 12 residues long.

This clone occurred once. The rearrangement links TRBV6-5 to TRBJ1-1, with 8 bases aligning to TRBD1. This CDR3 comprises 14 residues. Losses at the gene ends were 6 bases for V and 4 bases for J; bases not matched to a gene: 7. Germline V gene data show CDR1 as MNHEY and CDR2 as SVGAGI. The CDR3 bases are TGTGCCAGCAGCATACAGGGGGTTAGCACTGAAGCTTTCTTT. Encoded protein: CASSIQGVSTEAFF.

This clone came up once. This sequence joins TRBV27 and TRBJ2-3, with no clear D. Germline V gene sequence: CDR1 MNHEY, CDR2 SMNVEV (reference sequence). The CDR3 covers 13 residues. The V end lost 6 bases, the J end lost 4 bases, and 11 bases lay between the germline ends. CDR3: CASSTPASDTQYF. The CDR3 DNA sequence: TGTGCCAGCAGCACCCCCGCATCAGATACGCAGTATTTT.

This sequence joins TRBV27 and TRBJ2-7; D assignment may be TRBD1 or TRBD2 (5 bases each). The germline V gene has CDR1 MNHEY and CDR2 SMNVEV (reference sequence). With 4 bases removed from V and 9 bases from J, the gap between germline ends came to 16 bases. The CDR3 consists of 13 residues. The CDR3 protein is CASSYPGPQRQYF. In nucleotides, the CDR3 is TGTGCCAGCAGTTACCCGGGACCCCAACGGCAGTACTTC.

The chain couples TRBV28 to TRBJ2-3; tentatively, D is TRBD1 (7 bases). V lost 1 base, J lost 5 bases, and 13 bases lay in between. The CDR3 sequence is 15 residues long. Looked up from germline, CDR1 is MDHEN and CDR2 is SYDVKM. CDR3 nucleotides: TGTGCCAGCAGTTTATCCCACAGGGGAGGAGATACGCAGTATTTT. Protein sequence: CASSLSHRGGDTQYF.

The V gene is TRBV5-5, the J gene TRBJ2-7; D is possibly TRBD1 or TRBD2 (5 bases each). The CDR3 sequence is 13 residues long. The germline V gene has CDR1 SGHKS and CDR2 YYEKEE (reference sequence). V was trimmed by 4 bases and J by 3 bases, leaving 11 bases between them. CDR3 loop: CASSRDGFYEQYF. CDR3 in DNA: TGTGCCAGCAGCCGGGACGGTTTCTACGAGCAGTACTTC. Using reference TRBV5-5 and TRBJ2-7 for the parts outside the CDR3, the full variable domain is DAGVTQSPTHLIKTRGQQVTLRCSPISGHKSVSWYQQVLGQGPQFIFQYYEKEERGRGNFPDRFSARQFPNYSSELNVNALLLGDSALYLCASSRDGFYEQYFGPGTRLTVT.

The V call is TRBV11-2, the J call TRBJ1-2, with 8 positions matching TRBD1. This CDR3 contains 17 residues. V gave up 5 bases and J gave up 5 bases; unmatched junction bases: 16. Germline CDR1 is SGHAT and CDR2 is FQNNGV. The CDR3 reads CASSLGDRTPRGYGYTF. The CDR3 DNA is TGTGCCAGCAGCCTTGGGGACAGGACCCCCAGGGGTTATGGCTACACCTTC.

The chain links TRBV3-1 (or the pseudogene TRBV3-2) to TRBJ2-1; a weak D match, TRBD2 (5 bases). V was trimmed by 4 bases and J by 0 bases, leaving 16 bases between them. CDR1 is LGHDT, CDR2 YNNKEL, per germline (reference sequence). CDR3 size: 17 residues. This CDR3 is CASSPTRARDSYNEQFF. CDR3 in DNA: TGTGCCAGCAGCCCGACTCGAGCGAGGGACTCCTACAATGAGCAGTTCTTC.

This rearrangement joins TRBV4-3 to TRBJ2-2; 12 nucleotides align to TRBD2. The J segment lost 5 bases and the V segment lost 2 bases, leaving 9 bases of the junction unmatched. Per the germline V gene, CDR1 is LGHNA and CDR2 is YSLEER. This CDR3 has 18 amino acids. In DNA form, the CDR3 reads TGCGCCAGCAGCCAACTCCTAGCGGGAGGGCCTGTGACCGGGGAGCTGTTTTTT. Translated, it gives CASSQLLAGGPVTGELFF.

V is TRBV28 and J is TRBJ1-1, with unresolved D. Trimming pared 7 bases from V and 8 bases from J, leaving 17 bases between. The CDR3 covers 13 residues. Germline V gene sequence: CDR1 MDHEN, CDR2 SYDVKM. The CDR3 coding sequence is TGTGCCAGCAATTCGGTTAGGCAACCCGAAGCTTTCTTT. Its protein is CASNSVRQPEAFF.

The gene calls are TRBV29-1 and TRBJ2-7; 8 bases fit TRBD1. The V segment lost 6 bases and the J segment 7 bases; nucleotides outside the gene matches: 14. The CDR3 covers 14 residues. Germline CDR1 SQVTM, CDR2 ANQGSEA. CDR3 DNA: TGCAGCGTCGCAAAAGGACAGGGAATGGGGGAGCAGTACTTC. Protein product: CSVAKGQGMGEQYF.

This clone was recorded once. CDR3 region: CASRPQTSGYEQYF. CDR3 nucleotide sequence: TGCGCCAGCAGGCCACAGACTAGCGGGTACGAGCAGTACTTC. The gene calls are TRBV5-1 and TRBJ2-7; 10 bases align to TRBD2. This CDR3 has 14 residues. Germline lookup yields CDR1 SGHRS and CDR2 YFSETQ. The junction had 6 bases not matched to a gene; V was cut back by 5 bases and J by 4 bases.

This rearrangement joins TRBV6-2 or TRBV6-3 to TRBJ2-2; D perhaps matches TRBD1 (6 bases). V lost 6 bases and J 9 bases, leaving 11 bases between the germline ends. CDR1 MNHEY and CDR2 SVGEGT come from the germline V gene. The CDR3 runs 12 residues. The CDR3 protein is CASSFGQWELFF. CDR3 nucleotide sequence: TGTGCCAGCAGCTTCGGACAGTGGGAGCTGTTTTTT.

The CDR3, as DNA: TGTGCCAGCAGCGTAGGACTAGGGGAACTGTTTTTT. This sequence encodes CASSVGLGELFF. V is TRBV9 and J is TRBJ1-4; possible D gene TRBD1, 5 bases. The CDR3 consists of 12 residues. V lost 0 bases and J 12 bases, leaving 9 bases between the germline ends. Germline V lookup: CDR1 SGDLS, CDR2 YYNGEE. Complete variable domain (other parts from reference TRBV9 and TRBJ1-4): DSGVTQTPKHLITATGQRVTLRCSPRSGDLSVYWYQQSLDQGLQFLIQYYNGEERAKGNILERFSAQQFPDLHSELNLSSLELGDSALYFCASSVGLGELFFGSGTQLSVL.